Included here is one T cell receptor (beta chain) sequence, with context. This entry comes from a study of control samples from healthy donors and cancer patients. The table came from immunoSEQ multiplex PCR; TCRdb's copy has only in-frame clones and leaves some out. The table shows around 200,000 clones, with 85% to 95% occurring only once. Source material: blood. The source is a man aged 18 to 29 in good health.

The CDR3 DNA follows: TGTGCCAGCAGCTTAGCGCTAGGGGCCGCTAACTATGGCTACACCTTC. It encodes CASSLALGAANYGYTF. The chain links TRBV7-9 to TRBJ1-2; tentatively, D is TRBD1 (5 bases). Trimming left V 0 bases short and J 0 bases short, with 11 bases between. The germline V gene encodes CDR1 SEHNR and CDR2 FQNEAQ (reference sequence). The CDR3 contains 16 residues.